This TCR beta chain derives from a study of immunodeficiency (dated by TCRdb to between 2017 and 2020). Broadly, across the study: The repertoires were analyzed to search for VDJ recombination defects and oligoclonality. Paper-wide results and their limitations: V-J pairing and productive entropy of CD4+ T cells appeared to be similar between patients and controls. In the entropy comparisons of patients against healthy controls, patients were shown as n=3 (open circles), and an effect of thymic development was suggested only as a possibility. Based on top-100 and total clonotype frequencies, severe oligoclonality showed up in patient CD8+ T cells, whereas patient CD4+ T cells did not show severe oligoclonality.

Fewer naive CD4 and especially CD8 T cells, with expanded effector memory subpopulations, were found in the patients. Before TCR sequencing, CD3+CD4+ T cells were sorted out of fresh PBMCs. Of note for this clone: Its antigen specificity is not known. No qualities accompany the bases; no much larger clone lies one base away.

The CDR3 goes from the cysteine to the phenylalanine over 14 residues. Only the CDR3 part of the read is kept: 42 bases, read in frame from the first base. CDR1 and CDR2 were assigned from the germline V gene (reference sequence) as SGHKS and YYEKEE. V is shortened by 2 bases, J by 5 bases, and the region joining them spans 12 bases. After extraction using the QIAamp DNA Blood Mini Kit, genomic DNA was sent off for immunoSEQ repertoire analysis. Using a standard quantity of genomic DNA template, multiplex PCR was run to amplify the CDR3 regions. An Illumina platform was used to sequence the PCR products. The authors' analysis ran thus. Sequences were mapped to a reference, using V, D and J gene definitions from IMGT. A nearest-neighbor clustering algorithm merged closely related sequences to remove PCR and sequencing errors. V, D and J usage in productive unique and total sequences was analyzed using ImmunoSEQ Analyzer tools and R version 3.6.1. Sourced from immuneACCESS, this table was stored by TCRdb with only in-frame sequences that have V and J called. A share of the clones is absent; for the studies checked, an unresolved V gene accounts for under half, and the remainder has no known explanation. V and J calls and clone size come straight from that table; D and trimming were deduced from the DNA. The sample records approximately 2,500 clones, approximately 86% of which are singletons. Approximately 19% of the sample rests with the top ten.

Recombination linked TRBV5-5 to TRBJ2-3; the D gene is not confidently resolved. This TCR came from a woman under 30 with POLD1 deficiency. Sample: CD4+ T cells from blood. The CDR3 protein sequence reads: CASSFSRSLDTQYF. Read as DNA, the sequence is TGTGCCAGCAGCTTTTCCAGATCCCTAGATACGCAGTATTTT. With the portions outside the CDR3 filled from the reference TRBV5-5 and TRBJ2-3 genes, the complete variable region becomes DAGVTQSPTHLIKTRGQQVTLRCSPISGHKSVSWYQQVLGQGPQFIFQYYEKEERGRGNFPDRFSARQFPNYSSELNVNALLLGDSALYLCASSFSRSLDTQYFGPGTRLTVL.